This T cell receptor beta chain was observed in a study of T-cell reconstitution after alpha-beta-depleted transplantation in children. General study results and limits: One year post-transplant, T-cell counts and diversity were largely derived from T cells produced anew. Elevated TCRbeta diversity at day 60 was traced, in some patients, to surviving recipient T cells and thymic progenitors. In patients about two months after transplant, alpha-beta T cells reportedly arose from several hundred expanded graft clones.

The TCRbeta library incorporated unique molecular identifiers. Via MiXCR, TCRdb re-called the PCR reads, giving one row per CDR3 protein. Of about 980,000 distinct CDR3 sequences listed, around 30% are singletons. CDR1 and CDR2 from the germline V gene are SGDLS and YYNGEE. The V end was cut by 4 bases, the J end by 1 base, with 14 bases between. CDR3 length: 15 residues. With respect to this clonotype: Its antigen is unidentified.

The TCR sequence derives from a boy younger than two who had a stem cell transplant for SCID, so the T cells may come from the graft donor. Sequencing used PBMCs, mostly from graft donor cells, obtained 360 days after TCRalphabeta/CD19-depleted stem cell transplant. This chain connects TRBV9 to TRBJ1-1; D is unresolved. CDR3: CASSLMQAENTEAFF. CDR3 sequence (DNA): TGTGCCAGCAGCTTAATGCAGGCGGAGAACACTGAAGCTTTCTTT.